What follows is one T cell receptor beta chain and its context. What antigen it recognizes has not been identified. Base-call qualities are not available, and no considerably larger clone is one nucleotide away. These data come from a study of vaccination effects on CD4 cells after COVID-19 (dated by TCRdb to between 2021 and 2024). General notes on the study: Each participant received two doses of an mRNA SARS-CoV-2 vaccine, either BNT162b2 or mRNA-1273. Altogether, around eleven COVID-19 convalescent patients and 4 SARS-CoV-2-naive healthy vaccine recipients made up the full study. In the study, cultures from other donors were sequenced using the Oncomine TCR Beta short-read assay on an Illumina iSeq 100. In both COVID-19 convalescent patients and infection-naive vaccine recipients, the study compared SARS-CoV-2 spike-specific CD4+ TCR repertoires from before mRNA vaccination with those from after it. On the study overall, not on this receptor specifically: Among healthy vaccine recipients, nearly all vaccine-induced clones were SARS-CoV-2 mono-reactive, and only 1 of 255 was cross-reactive with common cold coronaviruses. Marked clonal contraction was observed in both infection-induced and vaccine-induced clones at late post-vaccination timepoints, consistent with waning T cell responses. The study was limited by a small number of convalescent patients and lacked early post-infection timepoints.

In the ViraFEST assay, PBMC were stimulated with viral peptide pools, and TCR sequencing was then used to find antigen-specific CD4+ T cell clonotypes based on their expansion. After approximately eleven days of culture, CD4+ T cells were isolated with the EasySep CD4+ T cell isolation kit. Healthy vaccine recipients had no prior SARS-CoV-2 infection, confirmed by negative nucleocapsid antibodies before and after vaccination. Two million PBMC per well were cultured with around 9.8 ug/ml peptides in IMDM containing approximately 4.7% human AB serum, 8.5 to 10 IU/ml IL-2 and gentamicin. Half of the culture medium was replaced with fresh IL-2-containing medium on days 3 and 7. Unless otherwise noted, each peptide stimulation condition was cultured in triplicate wells. Using Ficoll-Paque Plus gradient centrifugation, PBMC were separated from whole blood and then either used fresh or cryopreserved at -140C. The overlapping peptide pools covered the spike proteins of SARS-CoV-2 as well as those of the common cold coronaviruses HCoV-NL63, HCoV-OC43 and HCoV-229E. The QIAamp micro DNA kit was used to extract genomic DNA from the cultured CD4+ T cells.

Trimming removed 3 bases from V and 5 bases from J, leaving 8 bases between the germline ends. Including the terminal cysteine and phenylalanine, the CDR3 comprises 13 residues. Of all the DNA, just the CDR3 is kept, 39 bases in frame from base 1. CDR1 and CDR2 (SGHAT, FQNNGV) derive from the germline V gene. Library preparation was by the immunoSEQ multiplex PCR assay. DNA from the CD4+ T cells that had been cultured and isolated underwent TCR beta CDR3 sequencing. Regarding the original processing steps: Non-productive TCR sequences were discarded, and reads were trimmed to the CDR3 region, with only CDR3s of 7 or more amino acids retained. Antigen-specific clonotypes were identified with the MANAFEST web app by comparing expansion in peptide wells against reference cultures. To be called positive, a clone needed expansion at FDR<0.05 compared with the reference and with all other wells, an odds ratio greater than 5, and a frequency greater than 0.1% in two replicate wells. A clonotype was called cross-reactive if it was significantly expanded both in SARS-CoV-2 spike wells and in at least one common cold coronavirus spike condition. Using the stringdist R package, CDR3 similarity was measured by Levenshtein distance, and unrooted trees were constructed with ape in R 3.6.1. TCRdb's version of the immuneACCESS table is confined to in-frame rearrangements and falls short of the full clone set. An unresolved V gene accounts for under half of the shortfall where checked; the remainder is of unknown origin. For V, J and clone size, that table is used; D and trimming come from the DNA. For this sample the table gives about 8,000 clones, of which roughly 79% were detected only once. The ten largest clones represent roughly 13% of the sample.

The sequenced sample was CD4+ T cells from PBMCs cultured with HCoV-229E spike peptides, obtained before COVID-19 vaccination. In light of the paper, this sample's cell subset or site label describes: HCoV-229E spike overlapping peptide pool stimulation. The TCR was taken from a human donor who received a COVID-19 vaccine. The chain uses TRBV11-2 and TRBJ2-1, with the identity of the D gene unclear. The bases read TGTGCCAGCAGCTTGCAACGGAACAATGAGCAGTTCTTC. Translated, this is CASSLQRNNEQFF.